Sequencing of this T cell receptor (beta chain) was carried out in a study of cytomegalovirus exposure and HLA in healthy donors. As for the study in general: According to later analysis, the same platform produced the roughly 130 validation and 600 to 800 first-cohort repertoires.

Findings of the study overall: Reports credit the classifier with highly specific, highly sensitive diagnosis of cytomegalovirus status.

Note on this clone: The antigen is not known.

Sequencing was performed with immunoSEQ multiplex PCR; in TCRdb, only in-frame clones are kept and a portion is missing. The sample has 150,000 to 200,000 clones, more than 65% seen once. The donors belonged to the approximately 120-subject validation cohort, separate from the roughly 600-subject first cohort. The sequence was obtained from a woman aged 25-40 years in good health and CMV-seropositive. The sequenced sample was PBMCs.

CDR3 sequence (DNA): TGTGCCAGTACTGGACAGGGTTATCAGCCCCAGCATTTT. Translation: CASTGQGYQPQHF. The J gene is TRBJ1-5, the V gene TRBV19; 8 nucleotides line up with TRBD1. Per the germline V gene, CDR1 is LNHDA and CDR2 is SQIVND (reference sequence). After removal of 7 bases from V and 5 bases from J, the junction contained 4 bases not matched to a gene. CDR3 length: 13 amino acids.